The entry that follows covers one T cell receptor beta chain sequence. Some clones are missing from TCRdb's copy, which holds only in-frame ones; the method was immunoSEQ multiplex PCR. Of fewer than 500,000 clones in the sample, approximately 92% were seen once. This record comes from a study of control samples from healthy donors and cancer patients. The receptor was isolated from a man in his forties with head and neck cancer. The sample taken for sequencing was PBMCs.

CDR3 region: CASTSGRTGTTGELFF. The CDR3 DNA sequence: TGTGCCAGCACCTCGGGGAGGACAGGCACCACCGGGGAGCTGTTTTTT. The chain joins TRBV28 to TRBJ2-2, with D tentatively TRBD1 (7 bases). V was trimmed by 7 bases and J by 4 bases, leaving 19 bases between them. Germline V gene sequence: CDR1 MDHEN, CDR2 SYDVKM. The CDR3 extends over 16 amino acids.